This T cell receptor beta chain was documented in a study of STAT5B mutations in CD4+ large granular lymphocyte leukemia. The table came from immunoSEQ multiplex PCR; TCRdb's copy has only in-frame clones and leaves some out. The sample contains 22,000 or so clones, 78% of which appear only once. In germline, CDR1 is KGHSH, CDR2 LQKENI. The CDR3 length is 15 residues. The V gene lost 3 bases and the J gene lost 4 bases, with 13 bases spanning the gap. The origin of this receptor is a human donor in good health. V and J are TRBV18 and TRBJ1-5; no clear D. The specimen was CD4+ T cells from blood buffy coats. Here the CDR3 reads CASSPRLGQNQPQHF. The CDR3 coding sequence is TGTGCCAGCTCACCGAGGCTGGGTCAAAATCAGCCCCAGCATTTT. Combining the CDR3 with reference TRBV18 and TRBJ1-5 gives the whole variable domain NAGVMQNPRHLVRRRGQEARLRCSPMKGHSHVYWYRQLPEEGLKFMVYLQKENIIDESGMPKERFSAEFPKEGPSILRIQQVVRGDSAAYFCASSPRLGQNQPQHFGDGTRLSIL.